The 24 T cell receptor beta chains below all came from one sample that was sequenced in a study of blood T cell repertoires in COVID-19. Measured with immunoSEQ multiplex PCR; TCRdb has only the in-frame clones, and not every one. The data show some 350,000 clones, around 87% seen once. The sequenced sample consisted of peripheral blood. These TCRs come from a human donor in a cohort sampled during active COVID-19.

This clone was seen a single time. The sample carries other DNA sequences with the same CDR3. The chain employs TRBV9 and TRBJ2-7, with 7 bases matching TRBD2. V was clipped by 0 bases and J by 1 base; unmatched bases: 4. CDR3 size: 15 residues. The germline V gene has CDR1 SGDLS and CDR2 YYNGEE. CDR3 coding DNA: TGTGCCAGCAGCGTAGCCGCGGGAGTGTCCTACGAGCAGTACTTC. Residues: CASSVAAGVSYEQYF.

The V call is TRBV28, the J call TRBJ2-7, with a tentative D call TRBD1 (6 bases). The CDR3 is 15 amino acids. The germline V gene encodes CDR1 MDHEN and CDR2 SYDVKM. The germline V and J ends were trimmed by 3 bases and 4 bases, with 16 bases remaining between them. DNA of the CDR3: TGTGCCAGCAGTTTTCCCGCGACAGGACTTTACGAGCAGTACTTC. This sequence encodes CASSFPATGLYEQYF.

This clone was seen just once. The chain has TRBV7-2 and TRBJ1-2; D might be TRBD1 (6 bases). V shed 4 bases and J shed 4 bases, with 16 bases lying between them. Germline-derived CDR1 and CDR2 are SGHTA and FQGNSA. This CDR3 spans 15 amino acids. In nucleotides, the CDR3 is TGTGCCAGCAGCTCCGGAAGGGACAAGGGCTATGGCTACACCTTC. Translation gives CASSSGRDKGYGYTF.

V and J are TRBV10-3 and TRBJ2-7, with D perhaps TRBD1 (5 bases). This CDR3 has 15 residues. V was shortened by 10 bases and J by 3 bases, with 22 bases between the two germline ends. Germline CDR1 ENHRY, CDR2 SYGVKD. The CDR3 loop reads CASLSDSPRGYEQYF. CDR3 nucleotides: TGTGCCAGTCTATCCGACAGCCCGCGTGGCTACGAGCAGTACTTC.

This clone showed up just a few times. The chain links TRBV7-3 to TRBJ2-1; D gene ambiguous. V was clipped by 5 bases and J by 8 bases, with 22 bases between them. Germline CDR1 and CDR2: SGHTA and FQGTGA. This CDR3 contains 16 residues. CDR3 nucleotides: TGTGCCAGCAGCAAAGTCCAAATCCAGTCTGTGGATGAGCAGTTCTTC. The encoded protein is CASSKVQIQSVDEQFF.

CDR3 protein: CASSGGETFGERTQYF. The CDR3 bases are TGTGCCAGCAGTGGTGGGGAGACGTTTGGAGAGCGGACCCAGTACTTC. This chain joins TRBV2 and TRBJ2-5; D perhaps matches TRBD2 (5 bases). Trimming took off 4 bases at V and 7 bases at J, with 22 bases between the two ends. CDR3 length: 16 residues. Germline V gives CDR1 SNHLY, CDR2 FYNNEI.

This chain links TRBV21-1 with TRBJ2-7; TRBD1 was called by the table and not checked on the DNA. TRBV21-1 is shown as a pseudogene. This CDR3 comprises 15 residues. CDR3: CASSPRTGRRGEQYF. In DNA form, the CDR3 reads TGTGCCAGCAGCCCCCGGACAGGGCGAAGGGGCGAGCAGTACTTC.

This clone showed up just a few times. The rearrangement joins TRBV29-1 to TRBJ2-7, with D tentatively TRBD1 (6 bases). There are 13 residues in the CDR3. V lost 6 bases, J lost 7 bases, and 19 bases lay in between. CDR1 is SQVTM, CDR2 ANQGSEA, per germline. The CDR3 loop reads CSVPGTTPREQYF. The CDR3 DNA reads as TGCAGCGTGCCCGGGACAACCCCGAGGGAGCAGTACTTC.

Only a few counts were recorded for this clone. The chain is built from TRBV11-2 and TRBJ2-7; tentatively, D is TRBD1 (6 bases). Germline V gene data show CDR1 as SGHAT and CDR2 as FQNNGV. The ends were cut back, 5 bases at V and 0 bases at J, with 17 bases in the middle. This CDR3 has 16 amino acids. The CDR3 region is CASSVKQGFYSYEQYF. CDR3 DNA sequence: TGTGCCAGCAGCGTAAAACAGGGCTTCTACTCCTACGAGCAGTACTTC.

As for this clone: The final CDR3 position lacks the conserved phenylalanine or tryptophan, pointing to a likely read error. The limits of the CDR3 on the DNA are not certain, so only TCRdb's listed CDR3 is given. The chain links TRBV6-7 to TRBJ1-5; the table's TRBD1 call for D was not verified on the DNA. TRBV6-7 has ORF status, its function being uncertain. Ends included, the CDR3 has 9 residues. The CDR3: CASNWPGAC.

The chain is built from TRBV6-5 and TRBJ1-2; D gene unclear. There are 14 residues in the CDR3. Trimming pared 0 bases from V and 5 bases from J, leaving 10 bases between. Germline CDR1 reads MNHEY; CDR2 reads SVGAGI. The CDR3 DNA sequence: TGTGCCAGCAGTTACTCAGAGGGCGGGTATGGCTACACCTTC. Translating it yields CASSYSEGGYGYTF.

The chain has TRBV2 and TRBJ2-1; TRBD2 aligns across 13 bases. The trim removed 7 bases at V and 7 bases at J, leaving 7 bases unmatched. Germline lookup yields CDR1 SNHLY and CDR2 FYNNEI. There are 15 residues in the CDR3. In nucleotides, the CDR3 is TGTGCCAGCATGAAGTTGACTAGCGGGGGGAATGAGCAGTTCTTC. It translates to CASMKLTSGGNEQFF. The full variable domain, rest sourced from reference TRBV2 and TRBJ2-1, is EPEVTQTPSHQVTQMGQEVILRCVPISNHLYFYWYRQILGQKVEFLVSFYNNEISEKSEIFDDQFSVERPDGSNFTLKIRSTKLEDSAMYFCASMKLTSGGNEQFFGPGTRLTVL.

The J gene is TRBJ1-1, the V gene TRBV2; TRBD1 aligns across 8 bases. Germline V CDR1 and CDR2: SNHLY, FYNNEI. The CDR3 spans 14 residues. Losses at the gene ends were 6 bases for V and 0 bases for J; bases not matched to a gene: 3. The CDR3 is CASSIQGVNTEAFF. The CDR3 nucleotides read TGTGCCAGCAGCATACAGGGGGTGAACACTGAAGCTTTCTTT.

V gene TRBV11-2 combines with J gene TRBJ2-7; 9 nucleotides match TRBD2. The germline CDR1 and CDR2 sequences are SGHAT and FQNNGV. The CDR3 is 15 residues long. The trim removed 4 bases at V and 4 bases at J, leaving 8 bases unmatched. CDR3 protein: CASSSTQRGVYEQYF. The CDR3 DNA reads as TGTGCCAGCAGCTCTACTCAGCGGGGGGTATACGAGCAGTACTTC.

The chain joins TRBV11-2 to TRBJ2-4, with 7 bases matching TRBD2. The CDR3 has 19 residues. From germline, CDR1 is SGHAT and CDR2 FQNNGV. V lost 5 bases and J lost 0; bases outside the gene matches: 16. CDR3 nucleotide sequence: TGTGCCAGCAGCCCAGGTCGGGCTAGCGGTTCTCTAGCCAAAAACATTCAGTACTTC. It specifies CASSPGRASGSLAKNIQYF.

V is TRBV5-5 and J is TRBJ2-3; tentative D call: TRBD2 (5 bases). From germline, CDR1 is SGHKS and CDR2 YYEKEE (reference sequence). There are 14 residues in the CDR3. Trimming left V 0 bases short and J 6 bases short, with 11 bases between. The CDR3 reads CASSLDLAYDTQYF. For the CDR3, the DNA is TGTGCCAGCAGCTTGGATCTAGCATATGATACGCAGTATTTT.

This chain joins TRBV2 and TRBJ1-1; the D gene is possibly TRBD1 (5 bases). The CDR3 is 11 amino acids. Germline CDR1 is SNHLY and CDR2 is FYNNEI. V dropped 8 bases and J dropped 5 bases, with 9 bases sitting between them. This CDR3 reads CASAGYTEAFF. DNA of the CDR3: TGTGCCAGCGCAGGGTATACTGAAGCTTTCTTT.

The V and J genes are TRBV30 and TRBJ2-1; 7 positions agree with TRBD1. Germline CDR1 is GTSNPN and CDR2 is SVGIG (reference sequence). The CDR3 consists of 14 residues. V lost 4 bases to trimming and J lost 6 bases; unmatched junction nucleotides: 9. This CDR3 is CAWTPGTAGNEQFF. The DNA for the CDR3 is TGTGCCTGGACCCCCGGGACAGCCGGCAATGAGCAGTTCTTC.

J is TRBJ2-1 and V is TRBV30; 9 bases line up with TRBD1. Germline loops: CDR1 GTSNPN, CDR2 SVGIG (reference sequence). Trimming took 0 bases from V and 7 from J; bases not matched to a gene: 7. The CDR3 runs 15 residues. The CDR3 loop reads CAWSVWDREANEQFF. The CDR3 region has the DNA TGTGCCTGGAGTGTTTGGGACAGGGAGGCTAATGAGCAGTTCTTC.

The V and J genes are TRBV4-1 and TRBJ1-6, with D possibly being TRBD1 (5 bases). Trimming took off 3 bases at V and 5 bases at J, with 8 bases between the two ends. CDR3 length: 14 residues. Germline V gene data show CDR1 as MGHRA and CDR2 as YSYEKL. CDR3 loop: CASSQGRDNSPLHF. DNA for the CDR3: TGCGCCAGCAGCCAGGGCAGGGATAATTCACCCCTCCACTTT.

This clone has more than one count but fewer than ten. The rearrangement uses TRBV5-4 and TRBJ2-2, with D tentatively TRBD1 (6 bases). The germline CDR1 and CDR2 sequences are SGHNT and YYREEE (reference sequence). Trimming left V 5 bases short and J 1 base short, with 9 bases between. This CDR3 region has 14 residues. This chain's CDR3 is CASRVQGNTGELFF. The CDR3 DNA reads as TGTGCCAGCAGGGTACAGGGGAACACCGGGGAGCTGTTTTTT.

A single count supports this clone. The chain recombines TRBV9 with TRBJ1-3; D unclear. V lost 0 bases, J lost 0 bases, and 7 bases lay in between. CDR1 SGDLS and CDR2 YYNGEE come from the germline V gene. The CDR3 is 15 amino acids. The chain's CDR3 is CASSVVGSSGNTIYF. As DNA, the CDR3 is TGTGCCAGCAGCGTAGTGGGCAGCTCTGGAAACACCATATATTTT.

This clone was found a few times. The CDR3 DNA reads as TGCGCCAGCGAACCGGGAGGGGATGGGAACTACGAGCAGTACTTC. It specifies CASEPGGDGNYEQYF. The V and J genes are TRBV5-1 and TRBJ2-7, with TRBD2 identical over 8 bases. CDR1 and CDR2 (germline): SGHRS, YFSETQ. CDR3 length equals 15 residues. V gave up 7 bases and J gave up 3 bases; unmatched junction bases: 12.

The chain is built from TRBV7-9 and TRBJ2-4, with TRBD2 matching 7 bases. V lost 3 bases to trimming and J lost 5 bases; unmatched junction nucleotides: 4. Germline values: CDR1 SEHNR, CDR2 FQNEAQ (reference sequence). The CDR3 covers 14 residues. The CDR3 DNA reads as TGTGCCAGCAGCTTGGGCGGGAGAGAAAACATTCAGTACTTC. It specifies CASSLGGRENIQYF.